These 32 T cell receptor beta chains originate from one sample sequenced in a study of blood T cell repertoires in COVID-19. Profiled with immunoSEQ multiplex PCR; TCRdb holds only in-frame clones, not every one. This table has a few hundred thousand clones, roughly 90% appearing once. The sample comprised peripheral blood. Every receptor here comes from a man aged 18 to 29 with active or convalescent COVID-19.

V usage is TRBV3-1 (or the pseudogene TRBV3-2) and J usage is TRBJ2-2, with TRBD2 matching over 7 bases. CDR3 length: 18 residues. Germline assignment: CDR1 LGHDT and CDR2 YNNKEL (reference sequence). V lost 5 bases, J lost 0 bases, and 12 bases stayed unmatched. CDR3 in amino acids: CASSSHQRGFANTGELFF. CDR3 DNA: TGTGCCAGCAGCTCCCACCAGCGGGGCTTCGCGAACACCGGGGAGCTGTTTTTT.

CDR3 sequence reads: CASTEGQVYGYTF. The CDR3, as DNA: TGTGCCAGCACCGAGGGTCAGGTCTATGGCTACACCTTC. V usage is TRBV2 and J usage is TRBJ1-2; D is uncertain. Deletions cut 7 bases from V and 4 bases from J, with 13 bases between. CDR1 and CDR2 from the germline V gene are SNHLY and FYNNEI. The CDR3 spans 13 residues.

This clone was picked up a small number of times. The J gene is TRBJ1-4, the V gene TRBV5-1; TRBD1 aligns across 9 bases. Germline V CDR1 and CDR2: SGHRS, YFSETQ. Germline trimming cut 3 bases from V and 6 bases from J; bases unmatched to any gene: 6. The CDR3 runs to 15 residues. This CDR3 reads CASSWGQGVDEKLFF. CDR3 DNA: TGCGCCAGCAGCTGGGGACAGGGCGTAGATGAAAAACTGTTTTTT.

The chain employs TRBV7-3 and TRBJ1-6; tentative D call: TRBD1 (6 bases). This CDR3 has 16 amino acids. Germline CDR1 reads SGHTA; CDR2 reads FQGTGA. The V gene lost 0 bases and the J gene lost 7 bases, with 13 bases spanning the gap. The CDR3 loop reads CASSLTGTRGNSPLHF. DNA for the CDR3: TGTGCCAGCAGCTTAACCGGGACAAGAGGGAATTCACCCCTCCACTTT.

The chain recombines TRBV4-1 with TRBJ1-2; D is ambiguous. The length of the CDR3 is 16 residues. The germline V gene has CDR1 MGHRA and CDR2 YSYEKL. V was pared by 2 bases and J by 5 bases, with 18 bases between. The CDR3 loop reads CASSQSSGRPPYGYTF. Here the CDR3 DNA reads TGCGCCAGCAGCCAATCCTCCGGCAGGCCTCCTTATGGCTACACCTTC.

The V gene is TRBV27, the J gene TRBJ2-3; the D gene is possibly TRBD1 (6 bases). With 3 bases removed from V and 1 base from J, the gap between germline ends came to 11 bases. Germline V gene data show CDR1 as MNHEY and CDR2 as SMNVEV (reference sequence). The CDR3 is made up of 15 amino acids. The CDR3 is CASSFRGWGTDTQYF. The CDR3 DNA follows: TGTGCCAGCAGTTTTAGGGGGTGGGGCACAGATACGCAGTATTTT.

The chain recombines TRBV5-5 with TRBJ2-1, with 13 bases aligning to TRBD2. J gave up 6 bases and V 1 base, and 4 bases lay outside the gene matches. The CDR3 runs to 16 residues. Germline values: CDR1 SGHKS, CDR2 YYEKEE (reference sequence). This CDR3 reads CASSLPWTSGSNEQFF. The CDR3 coding sequence is TGTGCCAGCAGCTTGCCCTGGACTAGCGGGAGCAATGAGCAGTTCTTC.

Comments on this clone: Other DNA variants within this sample encode the same CDR3. This rearrangement joins TRBV5-1 to TRBJ1-2; 7 bases fit TRBD1. The junction had 2 bases not matched to a gene; V was cut back by 0 bases and J by 3 bases. CDR3 length: 14 residues. Germline V gene sequence: CDR1 SGHRS, CDR2 YFSETQ. The DNA for the CDR3 is TGCGCCAGCAGCTTGGTAGGGACAGACTATGGCTACACCTTC. Amino acid sequence: CASSLVGTDYGYTF. Variable domain in full (rest from reference TRBV5-1 and TRBJ1-2): KAGVTQTPRYLIKTRGQQVTLSCSPISGHRSVSWYQQTPGQGLQFLFEYFSETQRNKGNFPGRFSGRQFSNSRSEMNVSTLELGDSALYLCASSLVGTDYGYTFGSGTRLTVV.

The rearrangement links TRBV27 to TRBJ1-3; the D is unclear. Germline loops: CDR1 MNHEY, CDR2 SMNVEV (reference sequence). The CDR3 sequence is 12 residues long. V was cut by 0 bases and J by 5 bases, with 2 bases left in between. The CDR3 sequence is CASSLSRNTIYF. The CDR3 DNA is TGTGCCAGCAGTTTATCCAGAAACACCATATATTTT.

This clone was counted between two and nine times. The rearrangement links TRBV4-1 to TRBJ1-1; 7 positions agree with TRBD1. The germline V gene has CDR1 MGHRA and CDR2 YSYEKL. With V trimmed by 2 bases and J by 4 bases, 1 base remained unmatched. The CDR3 extends over 13 amino acids. The CDR3 region has the DNA TGCGCCAGCAGCCAAACAGGGGTCACTGAAGCTTTCTTT. This translates into CASSQTGVTEAFF.

This chain links TRBV6-5 with TRBJ1-2, with TRBD1 identical over 10 bases. J gave up 1 base and V 11 bases, and 7 bases lay outside the gene matches. There are 14 residues in the CDR3. Germline values: CDR1 MNHEY, CDR2 SVGAGI. Here the CDR3 reads CAGAGTGVNYGYTF. CDR3 in DNA: TGTGCCGGAGCCGGGACAGGGGTTAACTATGGCTACACCTTC.

The gene calls are TRBV5-1 and TRBJ2-3, with D perhaps TRBD2 (5 bases). V shed 0 bases and J shed 5 bases, with 13 bases lying between them. Germline V gives CDR1 SGHRS, CDR2 YFSETQ. The CDR3 has 15 residues. CDR3 coding DNA: TGCGCCAGCAGCTTGGTGCTTAGCGCGAAAGATACGCAGTATTTT. Its translation is CASSLVLSAKDTQYF.

This clone has just one count. This rearrangement joins TRBV2 to TRBJ1-6; a weak D match, TRBD1 (5 bases). The CDR3 length is 13 residues. CDR1 is SNHLY and CDR2 is FYNNEI in the germline V gene. The V gene lost 2 bases and the J gene lost 7 bases, with 6 bases spanning the gap. CDR3 region: CASSERQNSPLHF. Here the CDR3 DNA reads TGTGCCAGCAGTGAAAGACAGAATTCACCCCTCCACTTT. The full variable domain, completed using reference TRBV2 and TRBJ1-6, is EPEVTQTPSHQVTQMGQEVILRCVPISNHLYFYWYRQILGQKVEFLVSFYNNEISEKSEIFDDQFSVERPDGSNFTLKIRSTKLEDSAMYFCASSERQNSPLHFGNGTRLTVT.

The genes are TRBV6-4 and TRBJ2-3; possibly TRBD2 for D (6 bases). Germline V gene lookup returns CDR1 MRHNA and CDR2 SNTAGT. V gave up 4 bases and J gave up 2 bases, with 7 bases separating them. This CDR3 is built from 13 residues. CDR3 DNA sequence: TGTGCCAGCAGTGTGCGGGACACAGATACGCAGTATTTT. This encodes CASSVRDTDTQYF.

The chain combines TRBV4-1 with TRBJ2-1; D perhaps matches TRBD2 (6 bases). Germline V gene lookup returns CDR1 MGHRA and CDR2 YSYEKL. Between the trimmed V and J ends, which lost 1 base and 1 base, there was a span of 26 bases. This CDR3 is 21 amino acids long. The CDR3: CASSQAPTGGQGYTSYNEQFF. DNA for the CDR3: TGCGCCAGCAGCCAAGCACCCACCGGGGGTCAAGGGTATACTTCCTACAATGAGCAGTTCTTC.

The chain combines TRBV9 with TRBJ2-5; D may be TRBD1 (5 bases). Trimming stripped 4 bases from V and 2 bases from J, with 9 bases between. From germline, CDR1 is SGDLS and CDR2 YYNGEE. The CDR3 is made up of 13 amino acids. This chain's CDR3 is CASSPDSQETQYF. The CDR3 region has the DNA TGTGCCAGCAGCCCTGACAGTCAAGAGACCCAGTACTTC.

The V and J genes are TRBV9 and TRBJ1-2, with D tentatively TRBD1 (6 bases). V lost 2 bases and J lost 3, with 14 bases in between. The germline CDR1 and CDR2 sequences are SGDLS and YYNGEE. The length of the CDR3 is 15 residues. For the CDR3, the DNA is TGTGCCAGCAGCGTTCGGGACACCGGGGACTATGGCTACACCTTC. Protein product: CASSVRDTGDYGYTF.

The chain joins TRBV15 to TRBJ2-7; TRBD1 matches at 10 bases. The CDR3 covers 15 residues. Germline CDR1 LNHNV, CDR2 YYDKDF (reference sequence). V was clipped by 4 bases and J by 3 bases; unmatched bases: 6. The DNA of the CDR3 is TGTGCCACCAGCAAAGACAGGGGGCCCTACTACGAGCAGTACTTC. It specifies CATSKDRGPYYEQYF.

The rearrangement joins TRBV6-5 to TRBJ2-1, with TRBD2 matching over 8 bases. V was clipped by 5 bases and J by 3 bases; unmatched bases: 6. Germline values: CDR1 MNHEY, CDR2 SVGAGI. There are 15 residues in the CDR3. The CDR3 region is CASSQTGTSYNEQFF. CDR3 DNA: TGTGCCAGCAGTCAGACCGGGACTAGCTACAATGAGCAGTTCTTC.

This sequence joins TRBV11-3 and TRBJ1-1; D is unresolved. The CDR3 covers 13 residues. V was clipped by 5 bases and J by 1 base, with 8 bases between them. Germline V gene data show CDR1 as SGHNT and CDR2 as YENEEA. Written as DNA, the CDR3 is TGTGCCAGCAGCCTACAGTCGAACACTGAAGCTTTCTTT. This translates into CASSLQSNTEAFF.

This chain joins TRBV6-6 and TRBJ2-5; 11 nucleotides align to TRBD2. V lost 8 bases, J lost 5 bases, and 10 bases stayed unmatched. Germline V gene lookup returns CDR1 MNHNY and CDR2 SVGAGI (reference sequence). The CDR3 has 15 residues. The CDR3 sequence is CASAPTRLAGETQYF. CDR3 nucleotides: TGTGCCAGCGCTCCGACCCGACTAGCGGGGGAGACCCAGTACTTC.

The chain recombines TRBV18 with TRBJ2-3, with D tentatively TRBD2 (5 bases). Trimming removed 6 bases from V and 5 bases from J, with 9 bases in between. The CDR3 is 12 amino acids. In germline, CDR1 is KGHSH, CDR2 LQKENI. CDR3 sequence: CASSLAGDTQYF. The CDR3 nucleotides read TGTGCCAGCTCTCTAGCAGGAGATACGCAGTATTTT.

This chain uses TRBV18 with TRBJ1-4, with 8 bases lining up with TRBD1. Germline loops: CDR1 KGHSH, CDR2 LQKENI. Germline trimming cut 6 bases from V and 0 bases from J; bases unmatched to any gene: 6. The CDR3 covers 16 residues. In nucleotides, the CDR3 is TGTGCCAGCTCGCCGACAGGGGAAGCAACTAATGAAAAACTGTTTTTT. Translating gives CASSPTGEATNEKLFF.

The J gene is TRBJ1-5, the V gene TRBV10-3; 7 bases are shared with TRBD1. The CDR3 length is 14 residues. The V segment lost 1 base and the J segment 7 bases; nucleotides outside the gene matches: 4. Germline values: CDR1 ENHRY, CDR2 SYGVKD. This CDR3 reads CAISELGTAQPQHF. The DNA of the CDR3 is TGTGCCATCAGTGAGTTAGGGACAGCCCAGCCCCAGCATTTT.

This chain uses TRBV28 with TRBJ2-2, with 7 bases fitting TRBD1. The V segment lost 3 bases and the J segment 0 bases; nucleotides outside the gene matches: 4. The CDR3 spans 16 residues. The germline V gene encodes CDR1 MDHEN and CDR2 SYDVKM. In DNA, the CDR3 is TGTGCCAGCAGTTTGAGCACAGGGGCGAACACCGGGGAGCTGTTTTTT. Its translation is CASSLSTGANTGELFF.

The V gene is TRBV5-8, the J gene TRBJ2-1; 8 nucleotides match TRBD2. The CDR3 is made up of 15 amino acids. The trim removed 0 bases at V and 4 bases at J, leaving 3 bases unmatched. Looked up from germline, CDR1 is SGHTS and CDR2 is YDEGEE. CDR3 nucleotides: TGTGCCAGCAGCTTGGGTACTAGCGGATACAATGAGCAGTTCTTC. Encoded protein: CASSLGTSGYNEQFF.

The V gene is TRBV4-2, the J gene TRBJ2-7, with D possibly matching TRBD1 (6 bases). Trimming shortened V by 2 bases and J by 2 bases, and 10 bases separated the two germline ends. CDR1 and CDR2 (germline): LGHNA, YNFKEQ. This CDR3 is 14 amino acids long. The chain's CDR3 is CASSQRQGPYEQYF. Written as DNA, the CDR3 is TGTGCCAGCAGCCAACGTCAGGGGCCCTACGAGCAGTACTTC.

V and J are TRBV5-4 and TRBJ2-3; a possible D gene is TRBD1 (6 bases). Trimming took 4 bases from V and 1 from J, leaving 10 bases between them. This CDR3 spans 14 amino acids. Germline lookup yields CDR1 SGHNT and CDR2 YYREEE (reference sequence). The DNA of the CDR3 is TGTGCCAGCAGCATGAGACAGGGCACAGATACGCAGTATTTT. The encoded protein is CASSMRQGTDTQYF.

This chain links TRBV4-3 with TRBJ1-4; no reliable D call. The V gene lost 0 bases and the J gene lost 8 bases, with 10 bases spanning the gap. Germline CDR1 reads LGHNA; CDR2 reads YSLEER. The CDR3 is made up of 14 amino acids. CDR3 sequence (DNA): TGCGCCAGCAGCCAAGATAGAGGTACCGAAAAACTGTTTTTT. Protein sequence: CASSQDRGTEKLFF.

This chain uses TRBV11-3 with TRBJ2-7, with 8 bases that match TRBD2. J gave up 2 bases and V 5 bases, and 2 bases lay outside the gene matches. Germline CDR1 reads SGHNT; CDR2 reads YENEEA. The CDR3 runs 13 residues. CDR3 sequence: CASSHGGAYEQYF. CDR3 sequence (DNA): TGTGCCAGCAGCCACGGGGGGGCCTACGAGCAGTACTTC.

V usage is TRBV27 and J usage is TRBJ2-1; maybe TRBD1 (5 bases). The V end was cut by 3 bases, the J end by 0 bases, with 18 bases between. The germline V gene has CDR1 MNHEY and CDR2 SMNVEV (reference sequence). This CDR3 has 18 amino acids. CDR3 in amino acids: CASSFQTKTVSSYNEQFF. The CDR3 nucleotides are TGTGCCAGCAGTTTTCAGACCAAGACAGTGAGCTCCTACAATGAGCAGTTCTTC.

In this sample, this clone turned up once. The gene calls are TRBV28 and TRBJ1-5; D not resolved. V dropped 6 bases and J dropped 9 bases, with 12 bases sitting between them. Germline-derived CDR1 and CDR2 are MDHEN and SYDVKM. The CDR3 has 12 amino acids. The CDR3 DNA follows: TGTGCCAGCAGAGTGGTCCCGCGGCCCCAGCATTTT. Translating it yields CASRVVPRPQHF.